This TCR beta chain is drawn from a study of spatial heterogeneity in lung cancer. Whole-study context: An average of more than ten raw reads was observed per unique TCR and UMI combination.

Germline CDR1 and CDR2: MNHNY and SVGAGI (reference sequence). The CDR3 sequence is 15 residues long. Trimming shortened V by 6 bases and J by 4 bases, and 18 bases separated the two germline ends. Every individual TCR cDNA molecule carried its own unique molecular identifier, which allowed correction of PCR and sequencing errors. TCRdb reanalysed the 5' RACE reads using MiXCR and keeps one entry per CDR3 protein. In the table there are around 6,000 distinct CDR3 sequences, about an eighth of which are singletons. Time point noted: sample taken at primary tumor resection. The input material, whole RNA from tumor, nontumor lung or frozen PBMC, was sequenced unsorted. This clonotype has at least ten counts. The library was built for alpha chains, so this beta chain is an off-target read and its size means little.

Here the sequenced sample was lung tissue, taken at surgery. V and J are TRBV6-6 and TRBJ1-1, with TRBD1 as a possible D gene (6 bases). The TCR was taken from a human donor with early-stage non-small cell lung cancer. CDR3 amino acids: CASRTPGARGTEAFF. CDR3 bases: TGTGCCAGCAGAACTCCGGGGGCGCGGGGCACTGAAGCTTTCTTT.